These 25 T cell receptor beta chains share one sample of origin, sequenced in a study of OX40 agonist ivuxolimab in advanced cancers. TCRdb's table, derived via immunoSEQ multiplex PCR, lists solely in-frame clones and lacks some. The sample holds about 100,000 clones, 90% seen once. This sample comprised CD4+ or CD8+ T cells sorted from blood, obtained in a trial of the OX40 agonist ivuxolimab. The receptors here all came from an adult with an advanced solid tumor such as melanoma, head and neck, liver or kidney cancer.

The chain is built from TRBV6-1 and TRBJ2-1; 9 positions agree with TRBD2. The length of the CDR3 is 14 residues. Germline CDR1 reads MNHNS; CDR2 reads SASEGT. The trim removed 6 bases at V and 5 bases at J, leaving 5 bases unmatched. CDR3 DNA: TGTGCCAGCAGATCAGCGGGAGGTCACAATGAGCAGTTCTTC. This codes for CASRSAGGHNEQFF.

The V gene is TRBV7-2, the J gene TRBJ2-5, with D perhaps matching TRBD1 or TRBD2 (5 bases each). The CDR3 sequence is 14 residues long. Looked up from germline, CDR1 is SGHTA and CDR2 is FQGNSA. Trimming removed 3 bases at V and 3 bases at J, with 11 bases between. CDR3 nucleotides: TGTGCCAGCAGCTTCACGGGGCGGAAAGAGACCCAGTACTTC. Translating it yields CASSFTGRKETQYF.

The chain links TRBV18 to TRBJ2-7, with 7 bases fitting TRBD1. Germline V gives CDR1 KGHSH, CDR2 LQKENI. Trimming cost V 3 bases and J 5 bases; bases outside gene matches: 4. The CDR3 is 13 amino acids. CDR3 coding DNA: TGTGCCAGCTCACCCCAGGGGACAGACGAGCAGTACTTC. The encoded protein is CASSPQGTDEQYF.

The chain links TRBV5-5 to TRBJ2-7, with D possibly matching TRBD1 (6 bases). V gave up 4 bases and J gave up 3 bases, with 8 bases separating them. Germline V CDR1 and CDR2: SGHKS, YYEKEE (reference sequence). CDR3 size: 12 residues. CDR3 DNA: TGTGCCAGCAGCCTACAGGGCTACGAGCAGTACTTC. As protein: CASSLQGYEQYF.

The chain combines TRBV9 with TRBJ2-5; D possibly uses TRBD1 or TRBD2 (5 bases each). This CDR3 region has 16 residues. V lost 0 bases, J lost 5 bases, and 17 bases lay in between. CDR1 is SGDLS, CDR2 YYNGEE, per germline. The CDR3, as DNA: TGTGCCAGCAGCGTAGGGCCAGGGAGTGATGTTGAGACCCAGTACTTC. This sequence encodes CASSVGPGSDVETQYF.

This clone appeared a few times. Here the CDR3 reads CASSRPEWLAGVEQYF. The CDR3 nucleotides read TGTGCCAGCAGCCGACCAGAGTGGTTAGCGGGAGTCGAGCAGTACTTC. The rearrangement links TRBV11-2 to TRBJ2-7; 9 bases agree with TRBD2. V was pared by 5 bases and J by 6 bases, with 14 bases of the junction left unmatched. CDR3 length: 16 amino acids. Looked up from germline, CDR1 is SGHAT and CDR2 is FQNNGV.

V is TRBV11-2 and J is TRBJ2-2, with 15 nucleotides matching TRBD2. CDR1 is SGHAT and CDR2 is FQNNGV in the germline V gene. V lost 5 bases, J lost 5 bases, and 3 bases stayed unmatched. The CDR3 has 16 amino acids. CDR3 DNA: TGTGCCAGCAGCACCGGACTAGCGGGAGGGACCGGGGAGCTGTTTTTT. Translating gives CASSTGLAGGTGELFF.

This clone occurred once. The DNA of the CDR3 is TGTGCCAGCAGTCCCATCGGACAGGGCGGGGCAGATACGCAGTATTTT. This codes for CASSPIGQGGADTQYF. The chain employs TRBV28 and TRBJ2-3; 8 bases are a match to TRBD1. The CDR3 sequence is 16 residues long. Per the germline V gene, CDR1 is MDHEN and CDR2 is SYDVKM. V lost 5 bases and J lost 4; bases outside the gene matches: 11. Using reference TRBV28 and TRBJ2-3 for the parts outside the CDR3, the full variable domain is DVKVTQSSRYLVKRTGEKVFLECVQDMDHENMFWYRQDPGLGLRLIYFSYDVKMKEKGDIPEGYSVSREKKERFSLILESASTNQTSMYLCASSPIGQGGADTQYFGPGTRLTVL.

The genes are TRBV7-2 and TRBJ1-6, with 9 bases lining up with TRBD1. Germline CDR1 is SGHTA and CDR2 is FQGNSA. V lost 5 bases and J lost 7; bases outside the gene matches: 3. CDR3 length equals 14 residues. As DNA, the CDR3 is TGTGCCAGCAGCGGGACAGGGCCCAATTCACCCCTCCACTTT. Translation: CASSGTGPNSPLHF.

The chain employs TRBV6-5 and TRBJ1-4, with D possibly TRBD1 on 5 matching bases. Trimming took off 5 bases at V and 13 bases at J, with 23 bases between the two ends. Germline lookup yields CDR1 MNHEY and CDR2 SVGAGI. The CDR3 is made up of 15 amino acids. The CDR3 nucleotides read TGTGCCAGCAGTCATACTCCCGGAAAAGAAAGGGGACTGTTTTTT. Translating gives CASSHTPGKERGLFF.

V and J are TRBV30 and TRBJ2-2; 9 bases map to TRBD2. Germline CDR1 reads GTSNPN; CDR2 reads SVGIG (reference sequence). The CDR3 runs 12 residues. This CDR3 reads CSGGRAAGELFF. The CDR3 region has the DNA TGTTCTGGCGGGAGGGCTGCCGGGGAGCTGTTTTTT. Filled out from reference TRBV30 and TRBJ2-2, the complete variable domain reads SQTIHQWPATLVQPVGSPLSLECTVEGTSNPNLYWYRQAAGRGLQLLFYSVGIGQISSEVPQNLSASRPQDRQFILSSKKLLLSDSGFYLCSGGRAAGELFFGEGSRLTVL.

The chain joins TRBV7-2 to TRBJ1-2, with TRBD1 matching over 7 bases. The CDR3 extends over 14 amino acids. Germline V CDR1 and CDR2: SGHTA, FQGNSA. V shed 4 bases and J 8 bases; nucleotides not matched to a gene: 10. DNA for the CDR3: TGTGCCAGCAGCTCGTACACAGGGGCGGGAGGCTACACCTTC. Its protein is CASSSYTGAGGYTF.

This clone was counted between two and nine times. The J gene is TRBJ2-2, the V gene TRBV19; 7 nucleotides match TRBD2. J was trimmed by 1 base and V by 3 bases; bases with no gene match: 5. The CDR3 runs 16 residues. Germline V gene lookup returns CDR1 LNHDA and CDR2 SQIVND (reference sequence). This chain's CDR3 is CASSIGPSGNTGELFF. CDR3 DNA sequence: TGTGCCAGTAGTATCGGCCCTAGCGGGAACACCGGGGAGCTGTTTTTT.

The V call is TRBV10-2, the J call TRBJ2-5; no definite D call. The CDR3 has 14 amino acids. Germline V gene data show CDR1 as WSHSY and CDR2 as SAAADI. Deletions cut 3 bases from V and 7 bases from J, with 15 bases between. The CDR3, as DNA: TGCGCCAGCAGTGATATCTCGAGGAGAGGGACCCAGTACTTC. Translated: CASSDISRRGTQYF.

V and J are TRBV29-1 and TRBJ1-3, with 7 bases matching TRBD1. V gave up 6 bases and J gave up 2 bases; unmatched junction bases: 4. The germline V gene encodes CDR1 SQVTM and CDR2 ANQGSEA. The CDR3 loop spans 13 amino acids. The CDR3 region has the DNA TGCAGCGTCCTGAGGGGGCCTGGAAACACCATATATTTT. This gives the protein CSVLRGPGNTIYF.

J is TRBJ2-4 and V is TRBV19; 9 nucleotides match TRBD1. V dropped 5 bases and J dropped 0; count of bases not matched to a gene: 8. CDR1 is LNHDA, CDR2 SQIVND, per germline (reference sequence). The CDR3 runs to 17 residues. The CDR3 here is CASSAGTGLLAKNIQYF. The CDR3 DNA reads as TGTGCCAGTAGTGCAGGGACAGGGCTATTAGCCAAAAACATTCAGTACTTC.

DNA of the CDR3: TGCGCCAGCAGCTCGATGACGGGACAGGGAAATCGGGAGCAGTACTTC. Encoded protein: CASSSMTGQGNREQYF. The genes are TRBV5-1 and TRBJ2-7, with 9 bases identical to TRBD1. The CDR3 is 16 amino acids. After removal of 3 bases from V and 7 bases from J, the junction contained 14 bases not matched to a gene. Germline CDR1 is SGHRS and CDR2 is YFSETQ. The full variable domain, completed using reference TRBV5-1 and TRBJ2-7, is KAGVTQTPRYLIKTRGQQVTLSCSPISGHRSVSWYQQTPGQGLQFLFEYFSETQRNKGNFPGRFSGRQFSNSRSEMNVSTLELGDSALYLCASSSMTGQGNREQYFGPGTRLTVT.

The chain is built from TRBV4-3 and TRBJ2-3, with D possibly TRBD2 on 7 matching bases. The CDR3 has 13 residues. The germline V gene encodes CDR1 LGHNA and CDR2 YSLEER. Deletions cut 8 bases from V and 0 bases from J, with 9 bases between. In DNA form, the CDR3 reads TGCGCCAGCGCGGGGGCTAGCACAGATACGCAGTATTTT. Translation gives CASAGASTDTQYF.

The V gene is TRBV10-3, the J gene TRBJ1-1; 8 bases are a match to TRBD1. Germline V lookup: CDR1 ENHRY, CDR2 SYGVKD. Trimming removed 4 bases from V and 5 bases from J; junction bases left unmatched: 15. The CDR3 sequence is 17 residues long. The CDR3 DNA reads as TGTGCCATCAGTGGGAGGACAGGGAGGTCTTTCGCGACTGAAGCTTTCTTT. Its translation is CAISGRTGRSFATEAFF.

This chain joins TRBV6-6 and TRBJ2-7; D ambiguous. The CDR3 is 15 residues long. V lost 6 bases to trimming and J lost 3 bases, with 18 bases between them. Germline values: CDR1 MNHNY, CDR2 SVGAGI (reference sequence). This chain's CDR3 is CASRPAGGRYYEQYF. DNA of the CDR3: TGTGCCAGCAGACCTGCCGGTGGACGATACTACGAGCAGTACTTC.

The chain joins TRBV7-2 to TRBJ1-1; D ambiguous. The CDR3 is made up of 13 amino acids. Trimming shortened V by 1 base and J by 0 bases, and 3 bases separated the two germline ends. Germline CDR1 is SGHTA and CDR2 is FQGNSA. The CDR3 DNA follows: TGTGCCAGCAGCTTAGATTTGAACACTGAAGCTTTCTTT. This sequence encodes CASSLDLNTEAFF. Variable domain in full (rest from reference TRBV7-2 and TRBJ1-1): GAGVSQSPSNKVTEKGKDVELRCDPISGHTALYWYRQSLGQGLEFLIYFQGNSAPDKSGLPSDRFSAERTGGSVSTLTIQRTQQEDSAVYLCASSLDLNTEAFFGQGTRLTVV.

The CDR3 nucleotides are TGTGCCACCAGCAGAGCAGGGTCGGGGCAGCCCCAGCATTTT. Its translation is CATSRAGSGQPQHF. The chain uses TRBV15 and TRBJ1-5; D may be TRBD1 (5 bases). V gave up 1 base and J gave up 7 bases, with 11 bases separating them. The CDR3 consists of 14 residues. Germline loops: CDR1 LNHNV, CDR2 YYDKDF (reference sequence).

CDR3 in DNA: TGTGCCAGTAGTATTGGTGGTGGCGCAGGGGGCTCAACCTTC. This translates into CASSIGGGAGGSTF. This rearrangement joins TRBV19 to TRBJ1-2; 8 nucleotides align to TRBD1. Germline V CDR1 and CDR2: LNHDA, SQIVND (reference sequence). The CDR3 length is 14 residues. The V and J ends lost 3 bases and 14 bases, in that order; junction bases with no gene match: 14.

The rearrangement joins TRBV7-9 to TRBJ2-7; D is unclear. The ends were cut back, 5 bases at V and 2 bases at J, with 10 bases in the middle. This CDR3 has 13 amino acids. Germline loops: CDR1 SEHNR, CDR2 FQNEAQ (reference sequence). Here the CDR3 DNA reads TGTGCCAGCAGCCCCCTTACAGCCTACGAGCAGTACTTC. Encoded protein: CASSPLTAYEQYF.

This clone was seen once. V usage is TRBV10-1 and J usage is TRBJ2-1; 16 bases match TRBD2. The CDR3 extends over 19 amino acids. Trimming removed 3 bases from V and 9 bases from J; junction bases left unmatched: 14. The V gene's germline CDR1 is WNHNN and CDR2 SYGVQD (reference sequence). The CDR3 loop is CASSEAGTSGRASRPEQFF. The CDR3 nucleotides are TGCGCCAGCAGTGAAGCCGGGACTAGCGGGAGGGCCTCCCGTCCTGAGCAGTTCTTC.